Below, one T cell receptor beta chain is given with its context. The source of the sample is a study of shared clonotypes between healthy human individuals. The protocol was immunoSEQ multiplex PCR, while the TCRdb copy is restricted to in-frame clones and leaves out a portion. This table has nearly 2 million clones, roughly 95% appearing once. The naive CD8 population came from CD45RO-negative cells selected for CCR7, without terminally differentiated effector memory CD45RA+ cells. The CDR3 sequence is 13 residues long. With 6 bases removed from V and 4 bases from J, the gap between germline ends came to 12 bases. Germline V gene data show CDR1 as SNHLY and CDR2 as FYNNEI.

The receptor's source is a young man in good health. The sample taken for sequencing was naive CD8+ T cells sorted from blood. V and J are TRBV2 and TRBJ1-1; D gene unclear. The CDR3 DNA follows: TGTGCCAGCAGACAACCGGAGGGCACTGAAGCTTTCTTT. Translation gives CASRQPEGTEAFF.